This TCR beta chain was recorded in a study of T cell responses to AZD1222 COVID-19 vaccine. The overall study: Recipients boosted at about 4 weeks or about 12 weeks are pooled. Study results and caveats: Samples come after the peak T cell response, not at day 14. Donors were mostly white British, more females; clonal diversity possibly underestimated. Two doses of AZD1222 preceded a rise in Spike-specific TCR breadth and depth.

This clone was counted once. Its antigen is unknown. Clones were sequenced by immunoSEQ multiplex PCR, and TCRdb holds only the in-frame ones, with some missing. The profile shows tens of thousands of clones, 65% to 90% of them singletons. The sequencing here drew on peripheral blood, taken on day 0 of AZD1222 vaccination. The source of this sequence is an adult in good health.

Here the CDR3 reads CASSLVIQGLGYTF. In DNA form, the CDR3 reads TGTGCCAGCAGCTTAGTAATTCAGGGGCTTGGCTACACCTTC. This chain connects TRBV11-2 to TRBJ1-2, with D tentatively TRBD1 (6 bases). Between the trimmed V and J ends, which lost 1 base and 7 bases, there was a span of 13 bases. CDR3 length: 14 residues. Per germline, CDR1 SGHAT and CDR2 FQNNGV. The entire variable domain, with the rest obtained from reference TRBV11-2 and TRBJ1-2, is as follows: EAGVAQSPRYKIIEKRQSVAFWCNPISGHATLYWYQQILGQGPKLLIQFQNNGVVDDSQLPKDRFSAERLKGVDSTLKIQPAKLEDSAVYLCASSLVIQGLGYTFGSGTRLTVV.